This TCR beta chain was observed in a study of CD8 T cells in ankylosing spondylitis. This clonotype was observed at least ten times. Its specificity is not known. Study-level results: Typical of ankylosing spondylitis blood, it appeared, was a TCR beta motif of roughly eight highly homologous variants.

For TCR beta, libraries came from quantitative 5'-RACE with molecular barcodes. TCRdb re-derived calls from the 5' RACE reads in MiXCR, one entry per CDR3 protein. Seen here are 130,000 or so distinct CDR3 sequences, 6% to 8.5% observed once, and the top ten hold 12%. After removal of 3 bases from V and 5 bases from J, the junction contained 6 bases not matched to a gene. From germline, CDR1 is DFQATT and CDR2 SNEGSKA (reference sequence). The CDR3 covers 15 residues. The rearrangement uses TRBV20-1 and TRBJ1-6; 8 bases line up with TRBD1. This TCR derives from a male donor with ankylosing spondylitis or in good health (not recorded which). The sequencing sample was made of blood, either unsorted or a sorted T cell fraction (not recorded which). This CDR3 reads CSASKTGADNSPLHF. The CDR3 DNA is TGCAGTGCTAGCAAGACAGGGGCTGATAATTCACCCCTCCACTTT.